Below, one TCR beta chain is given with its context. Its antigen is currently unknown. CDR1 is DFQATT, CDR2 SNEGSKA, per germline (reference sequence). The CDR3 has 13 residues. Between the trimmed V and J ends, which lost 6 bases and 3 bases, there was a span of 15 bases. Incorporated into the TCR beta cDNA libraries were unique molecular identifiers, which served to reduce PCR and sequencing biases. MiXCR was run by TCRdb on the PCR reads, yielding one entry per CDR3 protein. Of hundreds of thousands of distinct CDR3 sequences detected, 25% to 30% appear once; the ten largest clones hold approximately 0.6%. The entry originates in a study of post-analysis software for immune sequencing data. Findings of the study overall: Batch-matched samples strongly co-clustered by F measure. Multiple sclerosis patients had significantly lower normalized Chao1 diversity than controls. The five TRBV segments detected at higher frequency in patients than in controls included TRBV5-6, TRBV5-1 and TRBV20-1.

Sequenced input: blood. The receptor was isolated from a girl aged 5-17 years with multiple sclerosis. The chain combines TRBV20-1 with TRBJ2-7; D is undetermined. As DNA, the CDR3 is TGCAGTGCGCACACCACCAGCAACTACGAGCAGTACTTC. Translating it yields CSAHTTSNYEQYF.